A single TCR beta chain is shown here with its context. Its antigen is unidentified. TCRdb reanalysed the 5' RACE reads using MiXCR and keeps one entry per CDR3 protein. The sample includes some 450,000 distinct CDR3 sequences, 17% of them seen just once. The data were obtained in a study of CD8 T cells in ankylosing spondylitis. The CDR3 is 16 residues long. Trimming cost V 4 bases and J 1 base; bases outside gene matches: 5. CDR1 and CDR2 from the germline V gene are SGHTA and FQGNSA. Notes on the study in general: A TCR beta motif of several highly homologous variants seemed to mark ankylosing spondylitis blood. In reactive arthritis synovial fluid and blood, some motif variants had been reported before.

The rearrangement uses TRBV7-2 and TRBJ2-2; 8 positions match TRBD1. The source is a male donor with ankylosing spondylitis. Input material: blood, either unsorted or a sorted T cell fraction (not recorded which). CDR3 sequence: CASSSHRGRNTGELFF. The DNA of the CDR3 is TGTGCCAGCAGCTCCCACAGGGGGAGGAACACCGGGGAGCTGTTTTTT.